These 18 T cell receptor beta chains were sequenced from one sample in a study of early T cells in non-severe SARS-CoV-2 infection. One entry per CDR3 protein, called by TCRdb with MiXCR from the 5' RACE reads. Of about 97,000 distinct CDR3 sequences in the sample, 8% to 13% were seen once. Sequences were derived from whole blood, sampled at baseline. These receptor sequences come from an adult who was a healthcare worker with PCR-confirmed SARS-CoV-2 infection or an uninfected control (not recorded which).

J is TRBJ1-6 and V is TRBV5-1; D may be TRBD1 (5 bases). The ends were cut back, 4 bases at V and 0 bases at J, with 11 bases in the middle. Germline loops: CDR1 SGHRS, CDR2 YFSETQ. The CDR3 is 16 residues long. The CDR3 region has the DNA TGCGCCAGCAGCAGAGACAGCCTCTCCTATAATTCACCCCTCCACTTT. Translating it yields CASSRDSLSYNSPLHF.

This sequence joins TRBV5-1 and TRBJ1-2; maybe TRBD1 (6 bases). Trimming pared 4 bases from V and 2 bases from J, leaving 9 bases between. The germline V gene has CDR1 SGHRS and CDR2 YFSETQ. The CDR3 sequence is 13 residues long. CDR3 amino acids: CASSGGGNYGYTF. The CDR3 DNA follows: TGCGCCAGCAGCGGGGGCGGGAACTATGGCTACACCTTC. The variable domain in full, with the rest retrieved from reference TRBV5-1 and TRBJ1-2, is KAGVTQTPRYLIKTRGQQVTLSCSPISGHRSVSWYQQTPGQGLQFLFEYFSETQRNKGNFPGRFSGRQFSNSRSEMNVSTLELGDSALYLCASSGGGNYGYTFGSGTRLTVV.

The rearrangement joins TRBV10-2 to TRBJ2-3; tentative D call: TRBD2 (5 bases). This CDR3 spans 14 amino acids. CDR1 is WSHSY, CDR2 SAAADI, per germline. Trimming took off 0 bases at V and 6 bases at J, with 10 bases between the two ends. This chain's CDR3 is CASSESAGRDTQYF. Written as DNA, the CDR3 is TGCGCCAGCAGTGAGTCGGCGGGCCGGGATACGCAGTATTTT.

There are a few counts of this clonotype. The chain couples TRBV29-1 to TRBJ2-1, with no clear D. V shed 4 bases and J shed 8 bases, with 12 bases lying between them. Germline V CDR1 and CDR2: SQVTM, ANQGSEA. The CDR3 is 12 amino acids. The CDR3 DNA reads TGCAGCGTTGCGCCCAACCGGGATGAGCAGTTCTTC. Translating it yields CSVAPNRDEQFF.

The gene calls are TRBV9 and TRBJ1-1; D is perhaps TRBD1 (5 bases). The V gene's germline CDR1 is SGDLS and CDR2 YYNGEE. The CDR3 runs 15 residues. Trimming shortened V by 0 bases and J by 3 bases, and 12 bases separated the two germline ends. The CDR3 region is CASSVAGTRDTEAFF. The CDR3 nucleotides read TGTGCCAGCAGCGTAGCTGGGACCCGCGACACTGAAGCTTTCTTT.

The rearrangement links TRBV30 to TRBJ1-2; tentative D call: TRBD1 (6 bases). V lost 8 bases and J 12 bases, leaving 22 bases between the germline ends. The CDR3 has 12 residues. Per the germline V gene, CDR1 is GTSNPN and CDR2 is SVGIG (reference sequence). CDR3 residues: CAGGGRGSRNTF. For the CDR3, the DNA is TGTGCCGGGGGGGGCAGGGGCTCTAGAAACACCTTC.

There are a few counts of this clonotype. The chain joins TRBV29-1 to TRBJ2-1; 11 bases align to TRBD2. The CDR3 length is 16 residues. CDR1 and CDR2 (germline): SQVTM, ANQGSEA. The V and J ends lost 5 bases and 7 bases, in that order; junction bases with no gene match: 13. The CDR3 loop is CSVYGLTSGIGNEQFF. As DNA, the CDR3 is TGCAGCGTTTATGGGTTGACTAGCGGGATTGGTAATGAGCAGTTCTTC.

This clonotype was detected only a few times. This rearrangement joins TRBV7-9 to TRBJ1-2; possible D gene TRBD1, 6 bases. This CDR3 has 12 residues. Germline assignment: CDR1 SEHNR and CDR2 FQNEAQ (reference sequence). The germline V and J ends were trimmed by 5 bases and 2 bases, with 6 bases remaining between them. In DNA, the CDR3 is TGTGCCAGCAGCGGACAGAACTATGGCTACACCTTC. Its translation: CASSGQNYGYTF.

The chain employs TRBV7-9 and TRBJ1-2; no clear D. Germline assignment: CDR1 SEHNR and CDR2 FQNEAQ (reference sequence). The CDR3 extends over 13 amino acids. V lost 1 base and J 7 bases, leaving 10 bases between the germline ends. The CDR3 sequence is CASSLDTESGYTF. The CDR3 region has the DNA TGTGCCAGCAGCTTAGATACAGAGAGTGGCTACACCTTC.

This clonotype showed up just a few times. The chain combines TRBV12-3 or TRBV12-4 with TRBJ2-4; 7 bases are a match to TRBD2. Trimming took 1 base from V and 8 from J; bases not matched to a gene: 2. The CDR3 is made up of 13 amino acids. The CDR3 loop reads CASSLEGGDIQYF. DNA of the CDR3: TGTGCCAGCAGTTTAGAGGGAGGGGACATTCAGTACTTC.

The CDR3 bases are TGTGCCAGCAGTTTACCCTCAGTTATTGAAGCTTTCTTT. Translated: CASSLPSVIEAFF. V and J are TRBV28 and TRBJ1-1, with D unclear. Trimming shortened V by 2 bases and J by 7 bases, and 11 bases separated the two germline ends. Germline V lookup: CDR1 MDHEN, CDR2 SYDVKM. This CDR3 has 13 amino acids.

This clonotype was detected many times. V and J are TRBV6-5 and TRBJ1-5; TRBD1 aligns across 8 bases. This CDR3 comprises 15 residues. The trim removed 5 bases at V and 0 bases at J, leaving 3 bases unmatched. The germline gives CDR1 MNHEY, CDR2 SVGAGI. CDR3 protein: CASSPTGDSNQPQHF. In DNA form, the CDR3 reads TGTGCCAGCAGTCCGACAGGGGATAGCAATCAGCCCCAGCATTTT.

The genes are TRBV24-1 and TRBJ2-1; 7 bases agree with TRBD1. Per germline, CDR1 KGHDR and CDR2 SFDVKD. V was pared by 3 bases and J by 8 bases, with 12 bases of the junction left unmatched. The CDR3 is 16 amino acids. For the CDR3, the DNA is TGTGCCACCAGTGATATTAGAGGGGGCAAGGGGGATGAGCAGTTCTTC. This sequence encodes CATSDIRGGKGDEQFF.

V and J are TRBV6-4 and TRBJ2-5; TRBD1 matches 9 bases. The germline CDR1 and CDR2 sequences are MRHNA and SNTAGT. Unmatched junction bases numbered 4, after V lost 0 bases and J lost 5 bases. CDR3 length: 15 residues. CDR3 DNA: TGTGCCAGCAGTGACTCGTGGACAGGGGTCGAGACCCAGTACTTC. Amino acid sequence: CASSDSWTGVETQYF.

This clonotype was seen many times. The rearrangement joins TRBV7-2 to TRBJ2-5; D gene unclear. V lost 4 bases and J lost 1, with 10 bases in between. Germline V gene data show CDR1 as SGHTA and CDR2 as FQGNSA. CDR3 length: 14 amino acids. CDR3 in DNA: TGTGCCAGCAGCTCCCCCGGCGGCCAAGAGACCCAGTACTTC. It specifies CASSSPGGQETQYF.

This clonotype has at least ten counts. The chain combines TRBV7-2 with TRBJ2-7; TRBD2 matches at 7 bases. The CDR3 is 15 residues long. Germline V gene lookup returns CDR1 SGHTA and CDR2 FQGNSA. V shed 5 bases, J shed 9 bases, and the junction held 16 bases outside the gene matches. The CDR3 sequence is CASSPSMGEGQGQYF. CDR3 DNA sequence: TGTGCCAGCAGCCCGTCTATGGGGGAGGGCCAAGGGCAGTACTTC.

This clonotype appeared many times. The V call is TRBV19, the J call TRBJ1-1; 8 positions match TRBD1. The V gene's germline CDR1 is LNHDA and CDR2 SQIVND (reference sequence). This CDR3 has 13 residues. V gave up 6 bases and J gave up 7 bases; unmatched junction bases: 7. The CDR3 DNA reads as TGTGCCAGTAGACCCTCGGGACAGGTTGAAGCTTTCTTT. As protein: CASRPSGQVEAFF. The full variable domain, in which reference TRBV19 and TRBJ1-1 provide the parts outside the CDR3, is DGGITQSPKYLFRKEGQNVTLSCEQNLNHDAMYWYRQDPGQGLRLIYYSQIVNDFQKGDIAEGYSVSREKKESFPLTVTSAQKNPTAFYLCASRPSGQVEAFFGQGTRLTVV.

This clonotype came up many times. The chain's CDR3 is CASSLDGNSYEQYF. The CDR3 region has the DNA TGTGCCAGCAGCTTGGACGGTAACTCCTACGAGCAGTACTTC. The chain combines TRBV7-3 with TRBJ2-7; D not resolved. Germline CDR1 reads SGHTA; CDR2 reads FQGTGA. V dropped 3 bases and J dropped 0 bases, with 9 bases sitting between them. The CDR3 is 14 residues long.